The 27 T cell receptor beta chains below were found in one sample sequenced in a study of T cell repertoires in cytomegalovirus infection. MiXCR was run by TCRdb on the reads, yielding one entry per CDR3 protein. The sample consists of about 830,000 distinct CDR3 sequences, over 25% of them appearing once. Antigens of these TCRs are unknown. Sequenced here: cultured CD8+ T cells from PBMCs, sampled from culture after CMV antigen stimulation. The origin of the receptors is a human donor in good health (CMV status not recorded). Some clones in this sample may be carry-over from other donors' samples.

This clonotype appeared a few times. This rearrangement joins TRBV20-1 to TRBJ2-7, with 10 bases identical to TRBD2. This CDR3 has 14 residues. After removal of 1 base from V and 2 bases from J, the junction contained 2 bases not matched to a gene. From germline, CDR1 is DFQATT and CDR2 SNEGSKA (reference sequence). CDR3 sequence reads: CSARVLAGPYEQYF. For the CDR3, the DNA is TGCAGTGCTAGAGTACTAGCGGGGCCCTACGAGCAGTACTTC.

In this sample, this clonotype turned up many times. The chain employs TRBV7-2 and TRBJ1-1; maybe TRBD1 (5 bases). The CDR3 is 12 amino acids. Germline CDR1 and CDR2: SGHTA and FQGNSA. Trimming took 4 bases from V and 6 from J, leaving 9 bases between them. Here the CDR3 reads CASSYQGAEAFF. The CDR3 DNA follows: TGTGCCAGCAGCTACCAGGGTGCTGAAGCTTTCTTT. Based on the CDR3 plus reference TRBV7-2 and TRBJ1-1, the full variable domain is GAGVSQSPSNKVTEKGKDVELRCDPISGHTALYWYRQSLGQGLEFLIYFQGNSAPDKSGLPSDRFSAERTGGSVSTLTIQRTQQEDSAVYLCASSYQGAEAFFGQGTRLTVV.

The V and J genes are TRBV7-6 and TRBJ1-3; the D gene is possibly TRBD1 (5 bases). In germline, CDR1 is SGHVS, CDR2 FNYEAQ. Between the trimmed V and J ends, which lost 5 bases and 8 bases, there was a span of 13 bases. The CDR3 is 13 residues long. CDR3: CASSPGHQHTIYF. CDR3 DNA sequence: TGTGCCAGCAGCCCAGGACATCAACACACCATATATTTT.

This clonotype was seen a handful of times. The chain combines TRBV7-3 with TRBJ2-3; D might be TRBD1 (7 bases). This CDR3 contains 15 residues. The V and J ends lost 1 base and 4 bases respectively, with 12 bases between them. Germline assignment: CDR1 SGHTA and CDR2 FQGTGA. CDR3 amino acids: CASSLKGGGADTQYF. CDR3 DNA: TGTGCCAGCAGCTTAAAAGGGGGCGGGGCAGATACGCAGTATTTT.

This clonotype has only a few counts. CDR3 region: CASSLEGLAGGLVQFF. The CDR3 DNA follows: TGTGCCAGCAGCTTAGAGGGGCTAGCGGGGGGCCTGGTGCAGTTCTTC. The rearrangement links TRBV7-9 to TRBJ2-1, with 11 bases identical to TRBD2. CDR1 is SEHNR, CDR2 FQNEAQ, per germline (reference sequence). This CDR3 contains 16 residues. The V and J ends lost 1 base and 12 bases, in that order; junction bases with no gene match: 11.

This clonotype appeared a few times. The chain is built from TRBV12-5 and TRBJ2-3; 7 nucleotides align to TRBD2. CDR3 length: 16 residues. In germline, CDR1 is LGHNT, CDR2 FRNRAP. V gave up 5 bases and J gave up 0 bases; unmatched junction bases: 8. The CDR3, as DNA: TGTGCTAGTGGTCGCCTGGGGGGGACTAGCACAGATACGCAGTATTTT. This encodes CASGRLGGTSTDTQYF.

This sequence joins TRBV3-1 and TRBJ1-2; 8 nucleotides match TRBD1. V was pared by 4 bases and J by 4 bases, with 8 bases of the junction left unmatched. This CDR3 comprises 15 residues. The germline V gene has CDR1 LGHDT and CDR2 YNNKEL (reference sequence). The chain's CDR3 is CASSPSLDRVYGYTF. The CDR3 DNA follows: TGTGCCAGCAGCCCCTCCTTGGACAGGGTCTATGGCTACACCTTC. The full variable domain, with the rest looked up from reference TRBV3-1 and TRBJ1-2, is DTAVSQTPKYLVTQMGNDKSIKCEQNLGHDTMYWYKQDSKKFLKIMFSYNNKELIINETVPNRFSPKSPDKAHLNLHINSLELGDSAVYFCASSPSLDRVYGYTFGSGTRLTVV.

This clonotype came up many times. Relative to the germline gene, one junction end is altered; a read error may explain this. The chain carries TRBV12-3 or TRBV12-4 and TRBJ2-1; 8 bases fit TRBD2. The CDR3 is made up of 14 amino acids. The CDR3 DNA follows: TGCGCCAGCAGCCCCGGGGGGGGCTACAATGAGCAGTTCTTC. Protein product: CASSPGGGYNEQFF.

To note about this clonotype: The junction shows a germline mismatch at one end, possibly a read error. The J gene is TRBJ2-3, the V gene TRBV7-6; D not certain. Germline assignment: CDR1 SGHVS and CDR2 FNYEAQ. The CDR3 is 15 amino acids. CDR3 loop: CAGSHSPSFTDTQYF. In DNA form, the CDR3 reads TGTGCCGGCAGCCATAGCCCCAGTTTTACAGATACGCAGTATTTT.

Only a few counts were recorded for this clonotype. The chain combines TRBV4-3 with TRBJ1-1; 7 bases match TRBD1. Trimming cost V 4 bases and J 5 bases; bases outside gene matches: 7. CDR3 length: 14 residues. Germline lookup yields CDR1 LGHNA and CDR2 YSLEER. CDR3 amino acids: CASSLHRGETEAFF. The CDR3 DNA follows: TGCGCCAGCAGCCTCCACAGGGGCGAGACTGAAGCTTTCTTT.

This clonotype was found a few times. This chain connects TRBV11-3 to TRBJ2-1; D is unclear. The CDR3 loop spans 12 amino acids. Germline-derived CDR1 and CDR2 are SGHNT and YENEEA. Deletions cut 5 bases from V and 6 bases from J, with 8 bases between. DNA for the CDR3: TGTGCCAGCAGCCATGACCCCAATGAGCAGTTCTTC. Residues: CASSHDPNEQFF.

The V gene is TRBV25-1, the J gene TRBJ1-2; maybe TRBD1 (5 bases). This CDR3 is 14 amino acids long. CDR1 is MGHDK and CDR2 is SYGVNS in the germline V gene. The V end was cut by 0 bases, the J end by 1 base, with 6 bases between. CDR3 sequence (DNA): TGTGCCAGCAGTGAATACGGGGGTAACTATGGCTACACCTTC. Its translation is CASSEYGGNYGYTF.

The chain couples TRBV5-4 to TRBJ1-2; TRBD1 aligns across 8 bases. Germline V gene data show CDR1 as SGHNT and CDR2 as YYREEE (reference sequence). V shed 4 bases, J shed 6 bases, and the junction held 11 bases outside the gene matches. This CDR3 region has 15 residues. DNA of the CDR3: TGTGCCAGCAGCAGAAGACAGGGGAACAGGGATGGCTACACCTTC. Translated, it gives CASSRRQGNRDGYTF.

This clonotype has just a few counts. Here the CDR3 reads CASSYTRETDTQYF. CDR3 bases: TGTGCCAGCAGTTACACCCGAGAGACAGATACGCAGTATTTT. This chain joins TRBV6-6 and TRBJ2-3; D is undetermined. CDR3 length equals 14 residues. Germline assignment: CDR1 MNHNY and CDR2 SVGAGI (reference sequence). The ends were cut back, 2 bases at V and 3 bases at J, with 9 bases in the middle.

The gene calls are TRBV2 and TRBJ2-1; 9 nucleotides match TRBD2. This CDR3 is 16 amino acids long. CDR1 is SNHLY and CDR2 is FYNNEI in the germline V gene. V gave up 5 bases and J gave up 10 bases; unmatched junction bases: 15. CDR3 amino acids: CASSPQGGGASKEQFF. The CDR3 nucleotides are TGTGCCAGCAGTCCACAGGGCGGGGGGGCTTCAAAAGAGCAGTTCTTC.

CDR3: CASSETSGPSTQDLWYSGANVLTF. CDR3 nucleotide sequence: TGTGCCAGCAGTGAAACTAGCGGGCCTTCCACACAAGACCTGTGGTATTCTGGGGCCAACGTCCTGACTTTC. V and J are TRBV12-3 or TRBV12-4 and TRBJ2-6, with TRBD2 identical over 9 bases. CDR3 length equals 24 residues. Unmatched junction bases numbered 27, after V lost 5 bases and J lost 1 base.

The gene calls are TRBV7-6 and TRBJ2-5; D tentatively fits TRBD1 or TRBD2 (5 bases each). V lost 1 base, J lost 1 base, and 13 bases lay in between. Germline CDR1 and CDR2: SGHVS and FNYEAQ. The CDR3 contains 16 residues. The CDR3 loop reads CASSLGGEGLQETQYF. The CDR3 region has the DNA TGTGCCAGCAGCTTAGGAGGGGAAGGACTCCAAGAGACCCAGTACTTC. Combining the CDR3 with reference TRBV7-6 and TRBJ2-5 gives the whole variable domain GAGVSQSPRYKVTKRGQDVALRCDPISGHVSLYWYRQALGQGPEFLTYFNYEAQQDKSGLPNDRFSAERPEGSISTLTIQRTEQRDSAMYRCASSLGGEGLQETQYFGPGTRLLVL.

This chain uses TRBV27 with TRBJ1-3, with 8 bases that match TRBD1. This CDR3 spans 16 amino acids. Germline CDR1 reads MNHEY; CDR2 reads SMNVEV (reference sequence). The V gene end was trimmed by 0 bases and the J gene end by 6 bases; junction bases not matched to a gene: 7. CDR3 loop: CASSLSVGDRLNTIYF. The CDR3 DNA follows: TGTGCCAGCAGTTTATCGGTGGGGGACAGGTTAAACACCATATATTTT.

The table lists this clonotype with many counts. The chain recombines TRBV7-9 with TRBJ2-1; 11 bases are a match to TRBD2. The CDR3 length is 16 residues. The germline gives CDR1 SEHNR, CDR2 FQNEAQ (reference sequence). The V and J ends lost 4 bases and 0 bases, in that order; junction bases with no gene match: 2. The CDR3 DNA reads TGTGCCAGCAGCTCACTAGCGGGGGCCTCCTACAATGAGCAGTTCTTC. Encoded protein: CASSSLAGASYNEQFF.

This chain uses TRBV5-5 with TRBJ2-7; the D gene is possibly TRBD2 (7 bases). This CDR3 is built from 15 residues. Germline CDR1 and CDR2: SGHKS and YYEKEE (reference sequence). V gave up 5 bases and J gave up 2 bases, with 17 bases separating them. CDR3 amino acids: CASRGGGTSTYEQYV. DNA for the CDR3: TGTGCCAGCAGGGGGGGGGGCACCTCCACCTACGAGCAGTACGTC.

In this sample, this clonotype turned up a few times. The V gene is TRBV7-9, the J gene TRBJ2-1, with D tentatively TRBD1 (6 bases). V lost 7 bases and J 4 bases, leaving 20 bases between the germline ends. Germline CDR1 and CDR2: SEHNR and FQNEAQ (reference sequence). The CDR3 runs to 16 residues. The CDR3 DNA is TGTGCCAGCACCCACAGGGAAAAGGCGGCTTACAATGAGCAGTTCTTC. It encodes CASTHREKAAYNEQFF.

This clonotype was observed a single time. V usage is TRBV5-1 and J usage is TRBJ2-7; 8 bases are shared with TRBD1. Germline-derived CDR1 and CDR2 are SGHRS and YFSETQ. The CDR3 is made up of 14 amino acids. J was trimmed by 5 bases and V by 4 bases; bases with no gene match: 8. CDR3 sequence: CASSTGQGFDEQYV. The CDR3 DNA reads TGCGCCAGCAGCACAGGACAGGGTTTCGACGAGCAGTACGTC.

This clonotype was picked up a small number of times. This chain uses TRBV6-5 with TRBJ2-2; a weak D match, TRBD2 (5 bases). This CDR3 is built from 12 residues. Trimming took 6 bases from V and 7 from J, leaving 9 bases between them. Per the germline V gene, CDR1 is MNHEY and CDR2 is SVGAGI. This CDR3 reads CASSGVHGELFF. In DNA form, the CDR3 reads TGTGCCAGCAGCGGGGTCCACGGGGAGCTGTTTTTT.

This clonotype has more than one count but fewer than ten. The chain carries TRBV2 and TRBJ1-2; no firm D call. This CDR3 region has 12 residues. Trimming stripped 3 bases from V and 4 bases from J, with 6 bases between. The germline V gene encodes CDR1 SNHLY and CDR2 FYNNEI. CDR3 DNA: TGTGCCAGCAGTGATAGTTTCTATGGCTACACCTTC. It codes for CASSDSFYGYTF.

This clonotype was observed a single time. This chain links TRBV10-3 with TRBJ2-3; the match to TRBD2 covers 12 bases. V lost 7 bases and J lost 2; bases outside the gene matches: 1. This CDR3 comprises 14 residues. Looked up from germline, CDR1 is ENHRY and CDR2 is SYGVKD. CDR3 sequence (DNA): TGTGCCATCACTAGCGGGGGGGCCACAGATACGCAGTATTTT. Translated, it gives CAITSGGATDTQYF.

This rearrangement joins TRBV2 to TRBJ2-5; D call uncertain. The CDR3 sequence is 16 residues long. Trimming cost V 2 bases and J 1 base, with 14 bases left between them. Germline values: CDR1 SNHLY, CDR2 FYNNEI. CDR3 sequence: CASSERWVSSQETQYF. The DNA for the CDR3 is TGTGCCAGCAGTGAACGATGGGTCTCGTCCCAAGAGACCCAGTACTTC. The full variable domain, with the rest looked up from reference TRBV2 and TRBJ2-5, is EPEVTQTPSHQVTQMGQEVILRCVPISNHLYFYWYRQILGQKVEFLVSFYNNEISEKSEIFDDQFSVERPDGSNFTLKIRSTKLEDSAMYFCASSERWVSSQETQYFGPGTRLLVL.

CDR3 in amino acids: CSARSPSSGGYTDTQYF. The CDR3 DNA is TGCAGTGCTAGGTCCCCGTCTAGCGGGGGGTACACAGATACGCAGTATTTT. This chain links TRBV20-1 with TRBJ2-3; the match to TRBD2 covers 11 bases. In germline, CDR1 is DFQATT, CDR2 SNEGSKA (reference sequence). CDR3 length: 17 amino acids. The V segment lost 3 bases and the J segment 2 bases; nucleotides outside the gene matches: 10.